The 15 T cell receptor beta chains given below trace back to one sample, sequenced in a study of neurological immune-mediated disorders. TCRdb processed the 5' RACE reads anew with MiXCR; each CDR3 protein has one entry. The sample has under 40,000 distinct CDR3 sequences; roughly 15% are singletons. The sample consisted of PBMCs. The source is a woman in her forties or fifties with HTLV-1-associated myelopathy (HAM/TSP).

This clonotype was counted many times. The rearrangement joins TRBV7-2 to TRBJ2-3; TRBD2 agrees at 12 bases. Germline CDR1 and CDR2: SGHTA and FQGNSA. Trimming at V came to 2 bases and at J to 5 bases, leaving 5 bases not matched to a gene. The CDR3 is made up of 16 amino acids. CDR3 bases: TGTGCCAGCAGCTTAAGTCTAGCGGGGGGGCAAGATACGCAGTATTTT. Translating it yields CASSLSLAGGQDTQYF.

This clonotype was seen at least ten times. V gene TRBV3-1 combines with J gene TRBJ1-6; D ambiguous. This CDR3 has 15 amino acids. CDR1 is LGHDT and CDR2 is YNNKEL in the germline V gene (reference sequence). The V and J ends lost 2 bases and 8 bases respectively, with 13 bases between them. CDR3 coding DNA: TGTGCCAGCAGCCAAAGGTCGGCAAGGGATTCACCCCTCCACTTT. Translated: CASSQRSARDSPLHF.

This clonotype was found many times. J is TRBJ1-1 and V is TRBV21-1. TRBV21-1 is described as a pseudogene. This CDR3 has 12 residues. In DNA, the CDR3 is TGTGCCAGCAGCAAAGGGGGCCCGAAAGCTTTCTTT. Protein: CASSKGGPKAFF.

The chain uses TRBV15 and TRBJ2-5; 7 bases line up with TRBD2. The CDR3 extends over 13 amino acids. The germline V gene encodes CDR1 LNHNV and CDR2 YYDKDF (reference sequence). V lost 1 base to trimming and J lost 5 bases; unmatched junction nucleotides: 1. The CDR3 region is CATSRVGGETQYF. For the CDR3, the DNA is TGTGCCACCAGCAGAGTCGGGGGGGAGACCCAGTACTTC.

In its sample, this clonotype is medium-sized. The CDR3 here is CSARGPQGFTEAFF. The CDR3 nucleotides read TGCAGTGCTAGAGGGCCACAGGGGTTCACTGAAGCTTTCTTT. The chain couples TRBV20-1 to TRBJ1-1; 7 nucleotides match TRBD1. V lost 1 base to trimming and J lost 4 bases; unmatched junction nucleotides: 6. This CDR3 comprises 14 residues. Germline values: CDR1 DFQATT, CDR2 SNEGSKA (reference sequence).

This clonotype was seen ten or more times. The rearrangement uses TRBV27 and TRBJ2-5, with a tentative D call TRBD2 (5 bases). Per germline, CDR1 MNHEY and CDR2 SMNVEV (reference sequence). The V gene lost 0 bases and the J gene lost 9 bases, with 11 bases spanning the gap. This CDR3 is 13 amino acids long. The DNA for the CDR3 is TGTGCCAGCAGTTTATCGAGTTTGAGGGCCCAGTACTTC. Translating it yields CASSLSSLRAQYF.

This clonotype was seen repeatedly, ten times or more. V is TRBV3-1 and J is TRBJ1-2, with a possible D match to TRBD1 (5 bases). Trimming took 4 bases from V and 4 from J, leaving 7 bases between them. This CDR3 region has 12 residues. Germline assignment: CDR1 LGHDT and CDR2 YNNKEL (reference sequence). The CDR3 loop is CASSRDSYGYTF. The CDR3 nucleotides read TGTGCCAGCAGCCGAGACAGCTATGGCTACACCTTC.

This clonotype was counted ten times or more. V gene TRBV12-3 or TRBV12-4 combines with J gene TRBJ2-7; a weak D match, TRBD2 (6 bases). CDR3 length: 13 amino acids. Between the trimmed V and J ends, which lost 6 bases and 4 bases, there was a span of 13 bases. Here the CDR3 reads CASRGLPSYEQYF. Here the CDR3 DNA reads TGTGCCAGCAGGGGACTGCCATCTTACGAGCAGTACTTC.

This clonotype was observed a handful of times. The rearrangement links TRBV3-1 to TRBJ1-2; D is ambiguous. V shed 0 bases and J shed 2 bases, with 4 bases lying between them. The germline V gene has CDR1 LGHDT and CDR2 YNNKEL (reference sequence). This CDR3 has 13 amino acids. CDR3 coding DNA: TGTGCCAGCAGCCAAGAAGTAAACTATGGCTACACCTTC. Translating gives CASSQEVNYGYTF.

This clonotype has ten or more counts. V is TRBV7-2 and J is TRBJ2-3, with 9 bases aligning to TRBD1. This CDR3 has 14 amino acids. The germline gives CDR1 SGHTA, CDR2 FQGNSA. The V and J ends lost 5 bases and 9 bases, in that order; junction bases with no gene match: 9. The CDR3 is CASSPTGGEVTQYF. CDR3 bases: TGTGCCAGCAGCCCTACAGGGGGCGAAGTGACGCAGTATTTT.

This clonotype was counted ten times or more. This chain connects TRBV20-1 to TRBJ2-5, with 9 positions matching TRBD1. CDR1 is DFQATT and CDR2 is SNEGSKA in the germline V gene (reference sequence). Germline trimming cut 5 bases from V and 5 bases from J; bases unmatched to any gene: 12. The CDR3 is 15 amino acids. The CDR3 nucleotides are TGCAGTGCTGCCGATGACAGGGGGATAGAGGAGACCCAGTACTTC. The encoded protein is CSAADDRGIEETQYF.

The V gene is TRBV7-6, the J gene TRBJ2-5; 7 bases are shared with TRBD1. Germline V gene sequence: CDR1 SGHVS, CDR2 FNYEAQ. With V trimmed by 4 bases and J by 7 bases, 6 bases remained unmatched. The length of the CDR3 is 13 residues. The CDR3 DNA reads TGTGCCAGCAGCTGGACAGGTAGTGGGACCCAGTACTTC. Protein: CASSWTGSGTQYF.

In this sample, this clonotype turned up many times. The chain couples TRBV7-2 to TRBJ1-1; 7 bases match TRBD1. Unmatched junction bases numbered 8, after V lost 6 bases and J lost 4 bases. The CDR3 sequence is 14 residues long. Germline CDR1 is SGHTA and CDR2 is FQGNSA. DNA of the CDR3: TGTGCCAGCAGTCGAGTGGGGGACAGCACTGAAGCTTTCTTT. This gives the protein CASSRVGDSTEAFF.

This clonotype was recorded many times. This rearrangement joins TRBV12-3 or TRBV12-4 to TRBJ2-7; 7 nucleotides line up with TRBD1. Trimming cost V 2 bases and J 5 bases; bases outside gene matches: 3. CDR3 size: 13 residues. CDR3 sequence: CASSLPTGHEQYF. The CDR3 nucleotides are TGTGCCAGCAGTTTACCGACAGGGCACGAGCAGTACTTC.

This clonotype has a handful of counts. This CDR3 reads CASSLVAGAEFEQFF. CDR3 coding DNA: TGTGCCAGCAGCTTAGTAGCGGGGGCTGAGTTTGAGCAGTTCTTC. The V and J genes are TRBV7-8 and TRBJ2-1, with TRBD2 matching over 9 bases. Germline values: CDR1 SGHVS, CDR2 FQNEAQ. The CDR3 has 15 residues. Trimming removed 1 base from V and 9 bases from J; junction bases left unmatched: 7.